The 18 T cell receptor beta chains listed next were all sequenced from one sample in a study of blood T cell repertoires in COVID-19. Produced via immunoSEQ multiplex PCR; TCRdb's table is partial and in-frame only. The sample comprises 30,000 or so clones, about nine tenths of which are singletons, and approximately 25% rests with the top ten. Sequencing used peripheral blood. The source is a human donor with active COVID-19. The donor label of this sample is uncertain.

This clone was picked up a small number of times. The genes are TRBV2 and TRBJ1-4; D not resolved. Germline CDR1 and CDR2: SNHLY and FYNNEI. Trimming pared 8 bases from V and 7 bases from J, leaving 11 bases between. The CDR3 loop spans 12 amino acids. The CDR3 here is CASHTITEKLFF. CDR3 in DNA: TGTGCCAGCCACACCATAACTGAAAAACTGTTTTTT.

The table lists this clone with a few counts. The chain has TRBV5-6 and TRBJ1-6, with TRBD1 matching over 10 bases. This CDR3 is 15 amino acids long. CDR1 is SGHDT, CDR2 YYEEEE, per germline. V was pared by 1 base and J by 6 bases, with 1 base of the junction left unmatched. For the CDR3, the DNA is TGTGCCAGCAGCTTGAGGACAGGGGGTAATTCACCCCTCCACTTT. The encoded protein is CASSLRTGGNSPLHF.

This clone was detected only a few times. The genes are TRBV24-1 and TRBJ2-3; 7 positions match TRBD1. The length of the CDR3 is 15 residues. Germline assignment: CDR1 KGHDR and CDR2 SFDVKD. The J segment lost 2 bases and the V segment lost 3 bases, leaving 4 bases of the junction unmatched. DNA of the CDR3: TGTGCCACCAGTGATCCGGGACAGAACACAGATACGCAGTATTTT. It encodes CATSDPGQNTDTQYF.

The chain recombines TRBV6-5 with TRBJ1-2; D gene ambiguous. CDR1 is MNHEY, CDR2 SVGAGI, per germline. The CDR3 contains 14 residues. The V gene lost 0 bases and the J gene lost 4 bases, with 9 bases spanning the gap. Here the CDR3 reads CASSYSGTVYGYTF. In DNA form, the CDR3 reads TGTGCCAGCAGTTACTCTGGTACAGTCTATGGCTACACCTTC.

The chain carries TRBV23-1 and TRBJ2-5, with D perhaps matching TRBD2 (5 bases). TRBV23-1 is an ORF, and what it does is uncertain. Deletions cut 8 bases from V and 5 bases from J, with 30 bases between. The CDR3 runs 18 residues. In nucleotides, the CDR3 is TGCGCCAGCTTACATCCCCGTGCGGGCGGGCCCACTGGGGAGACCCAGTACTTC. Its translation: CASLHPRAGGPTGETQYF.

The CDR3 here is CASSQDMAGVYEQYF. The CDR3 bases are TGCGCCAGCAGCCAAGATATGGCAGGCGTCTACGAGCAGTACTTC. The chain combines TRBV4-3 with TRBJ2-7, with D unclear. Trimming took 0 bases from V and 3 from J, leaving 12 bases between them. Germline V CDR1 and CDR2: LGHNA, YSLEER. The CDR3 totals 15 residues.

The rearrangement uses TRBV3-1 (or the pseudogene TRBV3-2) and TRBJ1-1; D possibly corresponds to TRBD1 (5 bases). The germline V gene has CDR1 LGHDT and CDR2 YNNKEL (reference sequence). CDR3 length: 14 residues. V was pared by 1 base and J by 2 bases, with 8 bases between. Here the CDR3 reads CASSQGDRNTEAFF. The CDR3 DNA reads TGTGCCAGCAGCCAAGGCGACAGAAACACTGAAGCTTTCTTT.

The gene calls are TRBV7-8 and TRBJ2-5; TRBD2 aligns across 12 bases. The CDR3 is 15 residues long. V lost 1 base, J lost 5 bases, and 2 bases stayed unmatched. CDR1 is SGHVS and CDR2 is FQNEAQ in the germline V gene. CDR3 amino acids: CASSLDGLAGETQYF. The CDR3 nucleotides read TGTGCCAGCAGCTTAGATGGACTAGCGGGGGAGACCCAGTACTTC.

V is TRBV6-4 and J is TRBJ2-3, with 11 bases identical to TRBD2. Germline loops: CDR1 MRHNA, CDR2 SNTAGT. The CDR3 runs to 15 residues. The trim removed 3 bases at V and 3 bases at J, leaving 2 bases unmatched. DNA of the CDR3: TGTGCCAGCAGTGATAGCGGGGGGGCAACAGATACGCAGTATTTT. Amino acids: CASSDSGGATDTQYF.

V usage is TRBV6-5 and J usage is TRBJ1-1; 7 bases map to TRBD1. The CDR3 spans 14 residues. The ends lost 2 bases at V and 5 bases at J; junction bases unmatched: 5. Germline CDR1 and CDR2: MNHEY and SVGAGI. The CDR3 here is CASSYTGAQTEAFF. In DNA, the CDR3 is TGTGCCAGCAGTTACACAGGGGCGCAGACTGAAGCTTTCTTT.

The rearrangement uses TRBV19 and TRBJ2-2; maybe TRBD2 (7 bases). V gave up 7 bases and J gave up 7 bases, with 16 bases separating them. The CDR3 covers 14 residues. Germline CDR1 and CDR2: LNHDA and SQIVND (reference sequence). Here the CDR3 reads CASTQRGASGELFF. The CDR3 DNA reads TGTGCCAGTACCCAACGGGGGGCGAGCGGGGAGCTGTTTTTT.

The chain employs TRBV5-1 and TRBJ2-2; 10 bases line up with TRBD2. This CDR3 has 18 amino acids. The germline CDR1 and CDR2 sequences are SGHRS and YFSETQ. With V trimmed by 1 base and J by 1 base, 7 bases remained unmatched. CDR3 amino acids: CASSLQQRGGLNTGELFF. CDR3 nucleotides: TGCGCCAGCAGCTTGCAACAGCGGGGGGGCCTGAACACCGGGGAGCTGTTTTTT.

The chain has TRBV2 and TRBJ2-7, with TRBD2 matching over 8 bases. The CDR3 extends over 14 amino acids. Germline lookup yields CDR1 SNHLY and CDR2 FYNNEI. With V trimmed by 6 bases and J by 2 bases, 6 bases remained unmatched. CDR3 coding DNA: TGTGCCAGCAGGCCGGGACTAGGTCCCTACGAGCAGTACTTC. As protein: CASRPGLGPYEQYF.

The chain links TRBV19 to TRBJ2-3, with 11 nucleotides matching TRBD2. The CDR3 runs to 15 residues. The germline CDR1 and CDR2 sequences are LNHDA and SQIVND (reference sequence). The junction had 6 bases not matched to a gene; V was cut back by 6 bases and J by 4 bases. The DNA for the CDR3 is TGTGCCAGTAGCTCTAGCGGGGGGCTGGCAGATACGCAGTATTTT. This codes for CASSSSGGLADTQYF.

CDR3 DNA sequence: TGTGCCAGTAGACAAGGGGAAGGCTACGAGCAGTACTTC. Translation gives CASRQGEGYEQYF. The genes are TRBV12-3 or TRBV12-4 and TRBJ2-7; D possibly corresponds to TRBD1 (5 bases). The CDR3 sequence is 13 residues long. The ends were cut back, 9 bases at V and 3 bases at J, with 15 bases in the middle.

The V and J genes are TRBV9 and TRBJ1-5; 10 positions match TRBD1. The V and J ends lost 0 bases and 5 bases, in that order; junction bases with no gene match: 2. Germline V gives CDR1 SGDLS, CDR2 YYNGEE. The length of the CDR3 is 15 residues. In DNA, the CDR3 is TGTGCCAGCAGCGTAGGACAGGGGGCCGATCAGCCCCAGCATTTT. Translation gives CASSVGQGADQPQHF.

The genes are TRBV7-9 and TRBJ2-1, with TRBD1 identical over 9 bases. V dropped 3 bases and J dropped 5; count of bases not matched to a gene: 17. The CDR3 length is 19 residues. Germline V gene sequence: CDR1 SEHNR, CDR2 FQNEAQ (reference sequence). The CDR3 DNA follows: TGTGCCAGCAGCTTCATCCCCGGGACAGGGACGCTTATCGACAATGAGCAGTTCTTC. It specifies CASSFIPGTGTLIDNEQFF.

V usage is TRBV9 and J usage is TRBJ2-3; 11 bases align to TRBD2. Germline trimming cut 4 bases from V and 4 bases from J; bases unmatched to any gene: 8. There are 16 residues in the CDR3. Germline CDR1 and CDR2: SGDLS and YYNGEE. The CDR3 sequence is CASSPIAGGHSDTQYF. For the CDR3, the DNA is TGTGCCAGCAGCCCAATAGCGGGAGGGCATTCAGATACGCAGTATTTT.